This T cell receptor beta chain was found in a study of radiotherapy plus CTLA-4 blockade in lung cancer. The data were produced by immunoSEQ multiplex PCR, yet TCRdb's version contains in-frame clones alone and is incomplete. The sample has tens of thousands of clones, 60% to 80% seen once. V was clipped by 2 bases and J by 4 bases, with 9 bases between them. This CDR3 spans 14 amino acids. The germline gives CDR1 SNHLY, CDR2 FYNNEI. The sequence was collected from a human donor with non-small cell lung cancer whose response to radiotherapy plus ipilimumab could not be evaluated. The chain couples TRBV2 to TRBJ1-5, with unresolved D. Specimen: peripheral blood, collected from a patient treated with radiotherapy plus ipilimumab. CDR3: CASSEFRENQPQHF. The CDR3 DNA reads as TGTGCCAGCAGTGAATTTCGGGAGAATCAGCCCCAGCATTTT.